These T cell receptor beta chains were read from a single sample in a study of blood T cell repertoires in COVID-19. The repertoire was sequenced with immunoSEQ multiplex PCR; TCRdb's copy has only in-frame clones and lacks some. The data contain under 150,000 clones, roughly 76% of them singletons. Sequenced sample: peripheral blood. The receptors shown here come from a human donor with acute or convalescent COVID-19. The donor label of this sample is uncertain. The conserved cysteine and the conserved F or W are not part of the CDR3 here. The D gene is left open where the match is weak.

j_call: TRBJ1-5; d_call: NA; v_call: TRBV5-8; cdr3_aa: ASSLSRTATSNQPQH
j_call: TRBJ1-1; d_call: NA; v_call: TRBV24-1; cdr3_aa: ATSDLMSGEAF
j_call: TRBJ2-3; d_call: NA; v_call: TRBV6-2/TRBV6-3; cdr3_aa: ASSYPSGGRRDTQY
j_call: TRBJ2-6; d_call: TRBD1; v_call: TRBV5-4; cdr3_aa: ASSLGQGNSGANVLT
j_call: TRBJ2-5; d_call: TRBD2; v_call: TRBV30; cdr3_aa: AWSNAAGGPGFQETQY
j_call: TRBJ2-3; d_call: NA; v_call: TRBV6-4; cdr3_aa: ASSVRAFSTDTQY
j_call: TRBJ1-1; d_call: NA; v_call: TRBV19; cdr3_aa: ASSIQGFTEAF
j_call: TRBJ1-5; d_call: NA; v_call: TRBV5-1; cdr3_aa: ASSLGGAGPQPQH
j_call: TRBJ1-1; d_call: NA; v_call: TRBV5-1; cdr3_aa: ASKERGPEAF
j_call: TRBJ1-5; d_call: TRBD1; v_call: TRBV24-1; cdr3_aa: ATSDPDREGQPQH
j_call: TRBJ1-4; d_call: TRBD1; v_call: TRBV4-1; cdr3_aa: ASSASPGTGGEKLF
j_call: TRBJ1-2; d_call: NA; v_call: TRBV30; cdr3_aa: AWSVALRYT
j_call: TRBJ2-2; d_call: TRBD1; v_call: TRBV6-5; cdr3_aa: ASSYSRTGITGELF
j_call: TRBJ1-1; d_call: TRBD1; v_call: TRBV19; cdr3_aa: ASSSSTGTANTEAF
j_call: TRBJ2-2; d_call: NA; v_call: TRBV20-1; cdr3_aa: PVGSTGELF
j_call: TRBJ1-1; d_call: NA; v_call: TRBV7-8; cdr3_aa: ASSEAGNTEAF
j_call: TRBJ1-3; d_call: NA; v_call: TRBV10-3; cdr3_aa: ATQVAIFSGNTIY
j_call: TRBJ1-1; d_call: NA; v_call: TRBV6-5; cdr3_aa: ASRQKLGMNTEAF
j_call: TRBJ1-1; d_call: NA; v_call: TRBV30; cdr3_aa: AARAGNTEAF
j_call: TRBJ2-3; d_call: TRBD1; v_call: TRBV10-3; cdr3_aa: AISEFGTGLSSTDTQY
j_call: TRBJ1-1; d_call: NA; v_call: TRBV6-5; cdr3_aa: ASNWPRDNEAF
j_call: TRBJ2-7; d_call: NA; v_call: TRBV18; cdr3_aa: ASSPEARGEQY
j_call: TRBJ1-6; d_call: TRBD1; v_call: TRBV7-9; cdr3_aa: ASSKDRAPTNSPLH
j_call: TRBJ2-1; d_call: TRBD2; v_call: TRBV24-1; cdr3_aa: ATSSAGGNEQF
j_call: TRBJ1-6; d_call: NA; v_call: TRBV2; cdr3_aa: ASTRAGGNSPLH
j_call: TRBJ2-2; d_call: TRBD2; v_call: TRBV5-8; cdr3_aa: ASSLGQTSAGELF
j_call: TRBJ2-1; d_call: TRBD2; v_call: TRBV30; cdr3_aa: AWMDPGRGVRFV
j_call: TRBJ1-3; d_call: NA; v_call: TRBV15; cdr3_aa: ATSRDRGIGNTIY
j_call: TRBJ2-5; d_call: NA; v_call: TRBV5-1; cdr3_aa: ASSLEGGLSQETQY
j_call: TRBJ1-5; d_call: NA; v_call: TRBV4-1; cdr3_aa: ASSQERRERQH
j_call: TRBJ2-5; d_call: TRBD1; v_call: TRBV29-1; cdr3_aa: SVSGTGKTQY
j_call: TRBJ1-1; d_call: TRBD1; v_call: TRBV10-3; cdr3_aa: ATRPGTGGVGWNTEAF
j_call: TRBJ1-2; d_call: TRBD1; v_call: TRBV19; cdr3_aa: ASSIRGHGYT
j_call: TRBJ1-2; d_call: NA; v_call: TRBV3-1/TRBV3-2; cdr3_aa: ASSPGVYGYGYT
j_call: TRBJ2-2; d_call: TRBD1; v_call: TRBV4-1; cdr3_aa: ASSQDDRESGELF
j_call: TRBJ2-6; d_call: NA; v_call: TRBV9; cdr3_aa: ASSSQPGSSSGANVLT
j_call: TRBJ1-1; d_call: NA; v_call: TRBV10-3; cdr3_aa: AISEGVEAF
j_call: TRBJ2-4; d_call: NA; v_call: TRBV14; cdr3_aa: ASSLRTGVENIQY
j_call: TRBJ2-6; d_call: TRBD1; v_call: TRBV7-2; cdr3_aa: ASSRNRGAGANVLT
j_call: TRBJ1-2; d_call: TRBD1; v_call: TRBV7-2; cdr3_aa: ASSLGTGNYGYT
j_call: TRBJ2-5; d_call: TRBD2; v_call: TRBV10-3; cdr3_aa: AISEFGGGLQETQY
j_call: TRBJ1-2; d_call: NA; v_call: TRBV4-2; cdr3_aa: ASSPPVNRGSGYT
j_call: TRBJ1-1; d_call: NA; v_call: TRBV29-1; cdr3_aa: SVEDRWNTEAF
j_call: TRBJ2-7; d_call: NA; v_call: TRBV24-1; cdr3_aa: ATSEAGKSYEQY
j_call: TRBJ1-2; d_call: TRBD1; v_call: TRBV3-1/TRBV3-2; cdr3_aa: ASSPQGSSYGYT
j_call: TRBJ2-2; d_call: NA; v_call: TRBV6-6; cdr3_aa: ASSPRTGGRTGELF
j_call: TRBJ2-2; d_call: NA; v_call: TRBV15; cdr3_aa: ATSRDTQRSNTGELF
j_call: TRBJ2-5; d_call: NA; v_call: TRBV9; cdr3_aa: ASSVAGLAETQY
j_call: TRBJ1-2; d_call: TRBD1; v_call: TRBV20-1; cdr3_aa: SASSGQAWRYT
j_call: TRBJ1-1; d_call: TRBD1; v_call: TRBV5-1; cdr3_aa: ASSAGQVLSTEAF
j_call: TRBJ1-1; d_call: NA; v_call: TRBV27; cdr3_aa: ASSRQTLLNTEAF
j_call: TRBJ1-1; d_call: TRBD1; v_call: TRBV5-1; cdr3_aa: ASSLWGQGTEAF